Shown below are 2 T cell receptor beta chains from a single sample sequenced in a study of blood T cell repertoires in COVID-19. Clones were read by immunoSEQ multiplex PCR, and TCRdb kept only the in-frame ones, dropping some. Counted here are approximately 80,000 clones, around 86% occurring once; the ten biggest clones make up less than 6.5%. Input material: peripheral blood. The receptors were gathered from a man aged 35 to 55 with acute or convalescent COVID-19.

The chain couples TRBV3-1 (or the pseudogene TRBV3-2) to TRBJ2-7; a possible D gene is TRBD1 (6 bases). Trimming stripped 1 base from V and 3 bases from J, with 10 bases between. The CDR3 consists of 14 residues. Germline CDR1 is LGHDT and CDR2 is YNNKEL (reference sequence). CDR3 residues: CASSQGDIYYEQYF. CDR3 bases: TGTGCCAGCAGCCAAGGGGACATCTACTACGAGCAGTACTTC.

The CDR3 coding sequence is TGTGCCAGCAGCCGACAGGGCACAGATACGCAGTATTTT. Its protein is CASSRQGTDTQYF. The genes are TRBV5-4 and TRBJ2-3; D is perhaps TRBD1 (6 bases). The germline V gene encodes CDR1 SGHNT and CDR2 YYREEE (reference sequence). Trimming stripped 4 bases from V and 1 base from J, with 7 bases between. CDR3 size: 13 residues. Combining the CDR3 with reference TRBV5-4 and TRBJ2-3 gives the whole variable domain ETGVTQSPTHLIKTRGQQVTLRCSSQSGHNTVSWYQQALGQGPQFIFQYYREEENGRGNFPPRFSGLQFPNYSSELNVNALELDDSALYLCASSRQGTDTQYFGPGTRLTVL.